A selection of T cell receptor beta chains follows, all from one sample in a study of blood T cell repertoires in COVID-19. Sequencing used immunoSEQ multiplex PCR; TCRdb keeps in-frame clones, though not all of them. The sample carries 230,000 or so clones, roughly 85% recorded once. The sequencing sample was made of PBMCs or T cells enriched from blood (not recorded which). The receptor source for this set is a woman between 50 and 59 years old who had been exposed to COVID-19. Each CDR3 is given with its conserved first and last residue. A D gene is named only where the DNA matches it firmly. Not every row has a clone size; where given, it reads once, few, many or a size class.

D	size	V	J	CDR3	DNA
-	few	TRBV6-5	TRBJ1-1	CASIKNTEAFF	TGTGCCAGCATAAAGAACACTGAAGCTTTCTTT
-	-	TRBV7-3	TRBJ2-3	CASSPLPTDTQYF	TGTGCCAGCAGCCCACTCCCTACAGATACGCAGTATTTT
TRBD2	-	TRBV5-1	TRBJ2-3	CASSPTSGGAHHTQYF	TGCGCCAGCAGCCCTACTAGCGGGGGGGCACATCATACGCAGTATTTT
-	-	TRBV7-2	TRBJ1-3	CASSFILSSSGNTIYF	TGTGCCAGCAGCTTTATTCTATCCTCCTCTGGAAACACCATATATTTT
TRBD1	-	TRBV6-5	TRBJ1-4	CASQQGTGIEKLFF	TGTGCCAGTCAACAAGGGACAGGGATTGAAAAACTGTTTTTT
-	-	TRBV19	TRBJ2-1	CASREGESYNEQFF	TGTGCCAGCCGTGAGGGGGAATCTTACAATGAGCAGTTCTTC
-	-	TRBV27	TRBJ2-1	CASSFRGYNEQFF	TGTGCCAGCAGTTTTCGGGGGTACAATGAGCAGTTCTTC
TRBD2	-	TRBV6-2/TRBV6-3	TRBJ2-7	CASSRGGYEQYF	TGTGCCAGCAGCCGGGGGGGGTACGAGCAGTACTTC
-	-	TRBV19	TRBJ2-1	CASSIDKGLEQFF	TGTGCCAGTAGTATTGATAAGGGGCTTGAGCAGTTCTTC
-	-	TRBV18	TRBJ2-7	CASSRADEQYF	TGTGCCAGCTCCCGAGCGGACGAGCAGTACTTC
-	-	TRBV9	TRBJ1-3	CASSVGWSSGNTIYF	TGTGCCAGCAGCGTAGGGTGGAGCTCTGGAAACACCATATATTTT
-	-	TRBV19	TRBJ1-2	CASRSRGDIYYGYTF	TGTGCCAGTAGATCCCGTGGTGACATCTACTATGGCTACACCTTC
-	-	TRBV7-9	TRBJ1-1	CASSPNWGRKNTEAFF	TGTGCCAGCAGCCCCAATTGGGGCAGGAAGAACACTGAAGCTTTCTTT
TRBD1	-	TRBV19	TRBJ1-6	CASSGDRLSSYNSPLHF	TGTGCCAGTAGTGGGGACAGACTCAGCTCCTATAATTCACCCCTCCACTTT
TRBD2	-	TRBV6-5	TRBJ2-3	CASSTGGAKDTQYF	TGTGCCAGCAGTACCGGGGGGGCCAAAGATACGCAGTATTTT
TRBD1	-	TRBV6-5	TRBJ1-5	CASTTDRLRQPQHF	TGTGCCAGCACCACGGACAGGTTAAGGCAGCCCCAGCATTTT
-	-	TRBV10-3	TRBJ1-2	CAISVAGWGYTF	TGTGCCATCAGTGTCGCGGGTTGGGGCTACACCTTC
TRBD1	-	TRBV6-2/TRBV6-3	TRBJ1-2	CASSDQDRADYTF	TGTGCCAGCAGTGACCAAGACAGGGCTGACTACACCTTC
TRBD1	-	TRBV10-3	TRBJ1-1	CAISELDRGRMNTEAFF	TGTGCCATCAGTGAGTTAGACAGGGGGCGAATGAACACTGAAGCTTTCTTT
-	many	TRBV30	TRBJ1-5	CAWSLSGTSRRQPQHF	TGTGCCTGGAGTCTCTCAGGGACATCCAGACGTCAGCCCCAGCATTTT